One and the same sample provided the 5 T cell receptor beta chains below, sequenced in a study of T cell responses to AZD1222 COVID-19 vaccine. Only in-frame clones appear in the TCRdb table, and some are missing; sequencing was by immunoSEQ multiplex PCR. The table records 120,000 or so clones, around 92% of them present only once. This sample comprised peripheral blood, obtained on day 0 of AZD1222 vaccination. Every receptor here comes from an adult in good health.

This clone was seen only a few times. This chain connects TRBV18 to TRBJ1-4, with D perhaps TRBD1 (6 bases). V was clipped by 1 base and J by 5 bases, with 11 bases between them. Germline V gene sequence: CDR1 KGHSH, CDR2 LQKENI. The CDR3 spans 15 residues. This CDR3 reads CASSPHTGPNEKLFF. In DNA form, the CDR3 reads TGTGCCAGCTCACCACATACAGGGCCCAATGAAAAACTGTTTTTT.

The chain joins TRBV24-1 to TRBJ2-3; no firm D call. The germline V gene has CDR1 KGHDR and CDR2 SFDVKD. The V end was cut by 4 bases, the J end by 3 bases, with 19 bases between. The CDR3 length is 17 residues. The CDR3 region has the DNA TGTGCCACCAGTGAGCGATATACTAAGTCGGTGACAGATACGCAGTATTTT. This translates into CATSERYTKSVTDTQYF.

This clone was observed once. The chain has TRBV30 and TRBJ2-2, with D possibly being TRBD2 (6 bases). The CDR3 spans 15 residues. V was trimmed by 7 bases and J by 4 bases, leaving 19 bases between them. Germline V lookup: CDR1 GTSNPN, CDR2 SVGIG (reference sequence). The CDR3 reads CAFSPNPRGTGELFF. The CDR3 DNA follows: TGTGCCTTTAGTCCGAACCCGCGGGGCACCGGGGAGCTGTTTTTT.

The chain joins TRBV28 to TRBJ2-7, with 7 bases identical to TRBD1. The germline V gene encodes CDR1 MDHEN and CDR2 SYDVKM. After removal of 4 bases from V and 4 bases from J, the junction contained 7 bases not matched to a gene. The CDR3 runs to 14 residues. DNA of the CDR3: TGTGCCAGCAGTTCCCCCGGGACAGTTTACGAGCAGTACTTC. Translating it yields CASSSPGTVYEQYF.

This rearrangement joins TRBV7-9 to TRBJ2-7; D is possibly TRBD1 or TRBD2 (5 bases each). Trimming took off 2 bases at V and 3 bases at J, with 20 bases between the two ends. CDR3 length equals 17 residues. Germline CDR1 reads SEHNR; CDR2 reads FQNEAQ (reference sequence). CDR3 region: CASSLHRAAGWDYEQYF. The CDR3 DNA reads as TGTGCCAGCAGCTTACATAGAGCGGCAGGGTGGGACTACGAGCAGTACTTC.